Listed here are 28 T cell receptor beta chains from one sample, sequenced in a study of immune evolution from preneoplasia to lung adenocarcinoma. TCRdb keeps only in-frame clones here, not all; method: immunoSEQ multiplex PCR. The sample yields roughly 6,000 clones, approximately 79% seen once. The sequenced material came from FFPE minimally invasive lung adenocarcinoma tissue. All receptors derive from a person aged 60 to 85 with lung adenocarcinoma.

The chain combines TRBV19 with TRBJ2-7, with 7 bases that match TRBD1. CDR1 and CDR2 from the germline V gene are LNHDA and SQIVND (reference sequence). V was clipped by 6 bases and J by 3 bases; unmatched bases: 8. CDR3 length: 14 residues. In DNA, the CDR3 is TGTGCCAGTAGGCCGGGACAGTCACACTACGAGCAGTACTTC. Its protein is CASRPGQSHYEQYF.

The chain combines TRBV19 with TRBJ2-3; 7 positions agree with TRBD1. J lost 4 bases, V lost 4 bases, and 8 bases had no gene match. The CDR3 runs 15 residues. Germline-derived CDR1 and CDR2 are LNHDA and SQIVND (reference sequence). For the CDR3, the DNA is TGTGCCAGTAGTAAGACAGGGTATGGGGCAGATACGCAGTATTTT. As protein: CASSKTGYGADTQYF.

The chain is built from TRBV30 and TRBJ2-5; tentatively, D is TRBD2 (7 bases). Trimming took off 1 base at V and 2 bases at J, with 11 bases between the two ends. The CDR3 is made up of 14 amino acids. CDR1 and CDR2 (germline): GTSNPN, SVGIG (reference sequence). The CDR3 bases are TGTGCCTGGAGTGGGGGGGGGCCTCAAGAGACCCAGTACTTC. This translates into CAWSGGGPQETQYF.

CDR3 residues: CASSQDRNGYGYTF. The CDR3, as DNA: TGCGCCAGCAGCCAAGATCGGAATGGCTATGGCTACACCTTC. The J gene is TRBJ1-2, the V gene TRBV4-3; D not resolved. Trimming took off 0 bases at V and 4 bases at J, with 9 bases between the two ends. Germline V CDR1 and CDR2: LGHNA, YSLEER. The CDR3 extends over 14 amino acids.

J is TRBJ2-2 and V is TRBV11-2, with D uncertain. V shed 5 bases and J shed 0 bases, with 13 bases lying between them. The length of the CDR3 is 16 residues. Germline V gene lookup returns CDR1 SGHAT and CDR2 FQNNGV. CDR3 nucleotide sequence: TGTGCCAGCAGCCGGACGCCCCCCACGAACACCGGGGAGCTGTTTTTT. Translated, it gives CASSRTPPTNTGELFF.

This clone was recorded a few times. This chain joins TRBV5-6 and TRBJ1-6, with D possibly TRBD1 on 6 matching bases. The V and J ends lost 1 base and 10 bases respectively, with 9 bases between them. CDR1 and CDR2 from the germline V gene are SGHDT and YYEEEE. CDR3 length: 13 amino acids. CDR3 sequence: CASSLLGTSPLHF. The DNA for the CDR3 is TGTGCCAGCAGCTTGTTGGGGACATCACCCCTCCACTTT.

This chain uses TRBV5-5 with TRBJ1-1, with D unclear. Germline V gives CDR1 SGHKS, CDR2 YYEKEE (reference sequence). The CDR3 covers 16 residues. V lost 2 bases and J 1 base, leaving 15 bases between the germline ends. This CDR3 is CASSLGQSVSNTEAFF. For the CDR3, the DNA is TGTGCCAGCAGCTTAGGTCAGAGTGTCTCGAACACTGAAGCTTTCTTT.

CDR3 residues: CASSPARWRENTEAFF. CDR3 sequence (DNA): TGTGCCAGCAGCCCCGCACGGTGGAGGGAGAACACTGAAGCTTTCTTT. The V call is TRBV11-2, the J call TRBJ1-1; no clear D. The CDR3 runs to 16 residues. Germline V gives CDR1 SGHAT, CDR2 FQNNGV. V dropped 5 bases and J dropped 1 base, with 17 bases sitting between them.

The rearrangement joins TRBV28 to TRBJ1-1; no clear D. Trimming cost V 0 bases and J 3 bases, with 8 bases left between them. The CDR3 has 14 amino acids. The germline V gene encodes CDR1 MDHEN and CDR2 SYDVKM. The CDR3, as DNA: TGTGCCAGCAGTTTATGGGCGACGGACACTGAAGCTTTCTTT. This codes for CASSLWATDTEAFF.

This clone was detected only a few times. The chain has TRBV10-3 and TRBJ2-7; 9 nucleotides align to TRBD2. Germline-derived CDR1 and CDR2 are ENHRY and SYGVKD. This CDR3 spans 15 amino acids. Trimming cost V 0 bases and J 4 bases; bases outside gene matches: 4. Here the CDR3 reads CAISESDSGSYEQYF. The CDR3 bases are TGTGCCATCAGTGAGTCGGATAGCGGGAGTTACGAGCAGTACTTC.

This clone appeared a single time. The V gene is TRBV11-2, the J gene TRBJ2-7; unclear D gene. The CDR3 has 14 amino acids. The germline V gene has CDR1 SGHAT and CDR2 FQNNGV. V was trimmed by 0 bases and J by 6 bases, leaving 12 bases between them. CDR3 residues: CASSLDRIKGEQYF. The DNA of the CDR3 is TGTGCCAGCAGCTTAGATAGGATCAAAGGCGAGCAGTACTTC.

The chain employs TRBV6-5 and TRBJ1-5, with a possible D match to TRBD1 (5 bases). This CDR3 is 13 amino acids long. V was clipped by 5 bases and J by 3 bases, with 8 bases between them. From germline, CDR1 is MNHEY and CDR2 SVGAGI. CDR3 nucleotide sequence: TGTGCCAGCAGTATTGGACACAATCAGCCCCAGCATTTT. It is translated as CASSIGHNQPQHF.

The chain joins TRBV4-1 to TRBJ1-1; TRBD1 agrees at 7 bases. Germline CDR1 is MGHRA and CDR2 is YSYEKL. Trimming removed 0 bases from V and 0 bases from J; junction bases left unmatched: 13. CDR3 length equals 19 residues. The DNA for the CDR3 is TGCGCCAGCAGCCAAGATCGATGGAGGGGGCAGAGGATGAACACTGAAGCTTTCTTT. It specifies CASSQDRWRGQRMNTEAFF.

The J gene is TRBJ1-5, the V gene TRBV15; no clear D gene. V was trimmed by 0 bases and J by 6 bases, leaving 12 bases between them. CDR1 LNHNV and CDR2 YYDKDF come from the germline V gene (reference sequence). CDR3 length: 15 residues. The CDR3 DNA follows: TGTGCCACCAGCAGAGATAAAGGGTTGGGTCAGCCCCAGCATTTT. Its translation is CATSRDKGLGQPQHF.

V is TRBV18 and J is TRBJ2-7; D possibly matches TRBD1 or TRBD2 (5 bases each). Germline-derived CDR1 and CDR2 are KGHSH and LQKENI. Trimming shortened V by 1 base and J by 5 bases, and 9 bases separated the two germline ends. The CDR3 runs to 13 residues. The CDR3 DNA follows: TGTGCCAGCTCACCACTGGGGGTGGACGAGCAGTACTTC. This gives the protein CASSPLGVDEQYF.

The chain links TRBV29-1 to TRBJ2-7; 8 bases align to TRBD2. CDR3 size: 13 residues. Per the germline V gene, CDR1 is SQVTM and CDR2 is ANQGSEA. As DNA, the CDR3 is TGCTCCACAGGGACACTAGCGGAAGGCGAGCAGTACTTC. Its translation is CSTGTLAEGEQYF.

The V and J genes are TRBV15 and TRBJ1-1; a weak D match, TRBD1 (5 bases). Trimming stripped 0 bases from V and 6 bases from J, with 14 bases between. The CDR3 consists of 15 residues. Germline V gene sequence: CDR1 LNHNV, CDR2 YYDKDF (reference sequence). The CDR3 coding sequence is TGTGCCACCAGCAGAGATCTCGTCGGGGCGGCTGAAGCTTTCTTT. Its translation is CATSRDLVGAAEAFF. The variable domain in full, with the rest retrieved from reference TRBV15 and TRBJ1-1, is DAMVIQNPRYQVTQFGKPVTLSCSQTLNHNVMYWYQQKSSQAPKLLFHYYDKDFNNEADTPDNFQSRRPNTSFCFLDIRSPGLGDTAMYLCATSRDLVGAAEAFFGQGTRLTVV.

The CDR3: CASSLGEWGNEQFF. CDR3 nucleotide sequence: TGTGCCAGCAGCTTGGGGGAGTGGGGTAATGAGCAGTTCTTC. J is TRBJ2-1 and V is TRBV11-1; D possibly matches TRBD1 or TRBD2 (5 bases each). Trimming left V 3 bases short and J 7 bases short, with 13 bases between. The CDR3 consists of 14 residues. Germline values: CDR1 SGHAT, CDR2 FQDESV (reference sequence).

This sequence joins TRBV5-4 and TRBJ1-2; D is unclear. This CDR3 contains 11 residues. V dropped 3 bases and J dropped 5 bases, with 5 bases sitting between them. Per the germline V gene, CDR1 is SGHNT and CDR2 is YYREEE (reference sequence). The CDR3 DNA follows: TGTGCCAGCAGCTCGCCATATGGCTACACCTTC. As protein: CASSSPYGYTF.

This clone was detected only once. This sequence joins TRBV27 and TRBJ2-4, with a tentative D call TRBD2 (5 bases). Germline-derived CDR1 and CDR2 are MNHEY and SMNVEV (reference sequence). The CDR3 loop spans 16 amino acids. V dropped 7 bases and J dropped 2 bases, with 18 bases sitting between them. The CDR3 DNA sequence: TGTGCCAGCACCCTATCCCCCGGGGAGACCAAAAACATTCAGTACTTC. Its translation: CASTLSPGETKNIQYF.

The V gene is TRBV19, the J gene TRBJ2-5; 9 bases align to TRBD1. V was pared by 2 bases and J by 5 bases, with 3 bases of the junction left unmatched. The CDR3 length is 14 residues. Per germline, CDR1 LNHDA and CDR2 SQIVND (reference sequence). CDR3 loop: CASSITGGHETQYF. Written as DNA, the CDR3 is TGTGCCAGTAGTATAACAGGGGGCCATGAGACCCAGTACTTC.

In this sample, this clone turned up a few times. The gene calls are TRBV15 and TRBJ2-3; TRBD1 matches 8 bases. The CDR3 sequence is 15 residues long. The germline gives CDR1 LNHNV, CDR2 YYDKDF (reference sequence). J was trimmed by 1 base and V by 3 bases; bases with no gene match: 3. CDR3 amino acids: CATSSGQGGTDTQYF. In DNA form, the CDR3 reads TGTGCCACCAGCAGTGGACAGGGAGGCACAGATACGCAGTATTTT. The full variable domain, in which reference TRBV15 and TRBJ2-3 provide the parts outside the CDR3, is DAMVIQNPRYQVTQFGKPVTLSCSQTLNHNVMYWYQQKSSQAPKLLFHYYDKDFNNEADTPDNFQSRRPNTSFCFLDIRSPGLGDTAMYLCATSSGQGGTDTQYFGPGTRLTVL.

The chain combines TRBV7-8 with TRBJ1-4; 8 bases are a match to TRBD1. The CDR3 spans 15 residues. V shed 4 bases, J shed 8 bases, and the junction held 9 bases outside the gene matches. The germline CDR1 and CDR2 sequences are SGHVS and FQNEAQ. CDR3 nucleotides: TGTGCCAGCAGCTCTAGGACAGGGTCCCAGGAAAAACTGTTTTTT. It specifies CASSSRTGSQEKLFF.

This clone came up once. This rearrangement joins TRBV6-4 to TRBJ2-1; 7 bases fit TRBD1. The germline gives CDR1 MRHNA, CDR2 SNTAGT. This CDR3 contains 14 residues. Trimming cost V 5 bases and J 7 bases; bases outside gene matches: 8. Here the CDR3 DNA reads TGTGCCAGCAGTCGAACAGGGGCCCTAAATGAGCAGTTCTTC. It specifies CASSRTGALNEQFF.

The CDR3 is CASSQDTGTGTYEQYF. The CDR3 bases are TGTGCCAGCAGCCAAGACACCGGGACAGGGACCTACGAGCAGTACTTC. The gene calls are TRBV14 and TRBJ2-7; 9 nucleotides align to TRBD1. There are 16 residues in the CDR3. Trimming at V came to 0 bases and at J to 2 bases, leaving 5 bases not matched to a gene. In germline, CDR1 is SGHDN, CDR2 FVKESK.

The chain uses TRBV28 and TRBJ1-5; D is perhaps TRBD1 (6 bases). CDR1 is MDHEN, CDR2 SYDVKM, per germline. CDR3 length equals 18 residues. Trimming removed 8 bases at V and 0 bases at J, with 23 bases between. The CDR3 bases are TGTGCCAGCTCTACCGGGGCCAGGGGTTCCTATAGCAATCAGCCCCAGCATTTT. It encodes CASSTGARGSYSNQPQHF.

The chain joins TRBV18 to TRBJ1-5; no firm D call. V was clipped by 2 bases and J by 2 bases, with 10 bases between them. The CDR3 contains 15 residues. In germline, CDR1 is KGHSH, CDR2 LQKENI. DNA for the CDR3: TGTGCCAGCTCACCATTCAGTAATGGCAATCAGCCCCAGCATTTT. Translating gives CASSPFSNGNQPQHF.

The chain recombines TRBV4-1 with TRBJ2-3, with a weak D call TRBD2 (6 bases). Trimming cost V 7 bases and J 5 bases, with 16 bases left between them. The germline V gene encodes CDR1 MGHRA and CDR2 YSYEKL. CDR3 length equals 14 residues. The CDR3 sequence is CASTVGGEGDTQYF. The DNA for the CDR3 is TGCGCCAGCACCGTTGGAGGGGAAGGAGATACGCAGTATTTT.